The clone carrying this T cell receptor beta chain was seen only a few times. TCRdb used MiXCR to reprocess the reads, holding one entry per CDR3 protein. The sample contains about 740,000 distinct CDR3 sequences, approximately 34% of which appear only once. Trimming took off 2 bases at V and 1 base at J, with 9 bases between the two ends. The CDR3 spans 14 residues. Germline V lookup: CDR1 SGHRS, CDR2 YFSETQ. This entry belongs to a study of T cell repertoires in cytomegalovirus infection. The sequenced material came from PBMCs. V usage is TRBV5-1 and J usage is TRBJ2-5; either TRBD1 or TRBD2 may fit D (5 bases each). This receptor was taken from a human donor in good health (CMV status not recorded). Some clones in this sample may be carry-over from other donors' samples. The CDR3 spells CASSFGDVQETQYF. CDR3 sequence (DNA): TGCGCCAGCAGCTTCGGGGACGTCCAAGAGACCCAGTACTTC.